A single sample is the source of the 8 T cell receptor beta chains below, sequenced in a study of CD8+ T cells in alopecia areata. Treatment here: oral pan-JAK inhibitor, 5-10 mg twice daily. Following RNA extraction, reverse transcription yielded cDNA that acted as the sequencing template. The method was immunoSEQ multiplex PCR; TCRdb's version includes in-frame clones alone and lacks a portion of them. The sample lists 100,000 to 130,000 clones; 84% were seen once. Here the sequenced sample was CD8+ T cells sorted from blood, taken at week 24, from a patient treated with tofacitinib. The receptors here all came from a human donor with alopecia areata.

The J gene is TRBJ2-1, the V gene TRBV5-6; possibly TRBD1 or TRBD2 for D (5 bases each). Germline CDR1 and CDR2: SGHDT and YYEEEE. Trimming stripped 4 bases from V and 0 bases from J, with 17 bases between. The CDR3 totals 17 residues. The CDR3 sequence: CASSARVPGSSYNEQFF. CDR3 coding DNA: TGTGCCAGCAGCGCTCGAGTCCCAGGGAGCTCCTACAATGAGCAGTTCTTC.

The chain employs TRBV7-6 and TRBJ2-2, with D tentatively TRBD2 (7 bases). Trimming pared 3 bases from V and 4 bases from J, leaving 12 bases between. Germline lookup yields CDR1 SGHVS and CDR2 FNYEAQ. The CDR3 sequence is 15 residues long. As DNA, the CDR3 is TGTGCCAGCAGCTTTACTGGGGGGGCCACCGGGGAGCTGTTTTTT. Translating gives CASSFTGGATGELFF. Full variable domain (outside the CDR3, taken from reference TRBV7-6 and TRBJ2-2): GAGVSQSPRYKVTKRGQDVALRCDPISGHVSLYWYRQALGQGPEFLTYFNYEAQQDKSGLPNDRFSAERPEGSISTLTIQRTEQRDSAMYRCASSFTGGATGELFFGEGSRLTVL.

This clone has only one observation. This chain links TRBV7-2 with TRBJ2-1; no clear D. Trimming removed 5 bases at V and 10 bases at J, with 15 bases between. Germline CDR1 and CDR2: SGHTA and FQGNSA. This CDR3 contains 13 residues. CDR3 sequence reads: CASSLNLPREQFF. As DNA, the CDR3 is TGTGCCAGCAGCCTAAACCTCCCCAGGGAGCAGTTCTTC.

This clone was detected a few times. The V call is TRBV19, the J call TRBJ2-2, with 9 bases that match TRBD2. V dropped 4 bases and J dropped 1; count of bases not matched to a gene: 10. This CDR3 spans 18 amino acids. Germline V gives CDR1 LNHDA, CDR2 SQIVND (reference sequence). The CDR3 nucleotides read TGTGCCAGTAGTAGTCTATTAAGGACTAGCGAGAACACCGGGGAGCTGTTTTTT. Protein product: CASSSLLRTSENTGELFF.

This rearrangement joins TRBV4-2 to TRBJ2-1; a weak D match, TRBD2 (6 bases). Germline CDR1 reads LGHNA; CDR2 reads YNFKEQ. Trimming shortened V by 3 bases and J by 7 bases, and 13 bases separated the two germline ends. The CDR3 totals 14 residues. The CDR3 DNA is TGTGCCAGCAGCCAGAGACTAGAAGTAAATGAGCAGTTCTTC. Translated: CASSQRLEVNEQFF.

The chain links TRBV7-2 to TRBJ2-3, with TRBD1 identical over 7 bases. V shed 5 bases, J shed 4 bases, and the junction held 18 bases outside the gene matches. The CDR3 loop spans 18 amino acids. Germline CDR1 SGHTA, CDR2 FQGNSA. DNA for the CDR3: TGTGCCAGCAGCCGACCGGTTTTTATAGGGGGCCTGTCAGATACGCAGTATTTT. This gives the protein CASSRPVFIGGLSDTQYF. The complete variable domain, with remaining parts taken from reference TRBV7-2 and TRBJ2-3, reads GAGVSQSPSNKVTEKGKDVELRCDPISGHTALYWYRQSLGQGLEFLIYFQGNSAPDKSGLPSDRFSAERTGGSVSTLTIQRTQQEDSAVYLCASSRPVFIGGLSDTQYFGPGTRLTVL.

The V gene is TRBV13, the J gene TRBJ2-5, with 9 bases identical to TRBD1. This CDR3 is built from 16 residues. The germline CDR1 and CDR2 sequences are PRHDT and FYEKMQ (reference sequence). With V trimmed by 5 bases and J by 1 base, 8 bases remained unmatched. CDR3 region: CASSRPGQGLQETQYF. The CDR3 nucleotides are TGTGCCAGCAGCCGGCCGGGACAGGGACTCCAAGAGACCCAGTACTTC. The whole variable domain, remainder taken from reference TRBV13 and TRBJ2-5, is AAGVIQSPRHLIKEKRETATLKCYPIPRHDTVYWYQQGPGQDPQFLISFYEKMQSDKGSIPDRFSAQQFSDYHSELNMSSLELGDSALYFCASSRPGQGLQETQYFGPGTRLLVL.

This chain uses TRBV6-5 with TRBJ2-5; 8 nucleotides agree with TRBD2. The CDR3 is 15 amino acids. V trimming: 1 base; J trimming: 5 bases; junction bases outside the gene matches: 6. CDR1 MNHEY and CDR2 SVGAGI come from the germline V gene. The CDR3 here is CASSYYGGAGETQYF. CDR3 in DNA: TGTGCCAGCAGTTACTACGGGGGGGCCGGGGAGACCCAGTACTTC.